This entry features one T cell receptor beta chain sequence. The sample originates from a study of PD-L1 blockade in urothelial cancer. Germline lookup yields CDR1 LNHDA and CDR2 SQIVND (reference sequence). This CDR3 spans 15 amino acids. The V and J ends lost 3 bases and 4 bases, in that order; junction bases with no gene match: 9. Method: immunoSEQ multiplex PCR; TCRdb's copy keeps in-frame clones and lacks some. The sample records tens of thousands of clones, about 86% being singletons. The clonotype was recovered from a man aged 50 to 59 with urothelial cancer. The rearrangement joins TRBV19 to TRBJ2-7, with TRBD1 matching over 7 bases. Here the sequenced sample was PBMCs, taken around atezolizumab (anti-PD-L1) treatment. CDR3 residues: CASSMGLQGRYEQYF. In DNA, the CDR3 is TGTGCCAGTAGTATGGGTCTACAGGGGAGATACGAGCAGTACTTC.